This T cell receptor beta chain was captured by sequencing in a study of blood T cell repertoires in COVID-19 (dated by TCRdb to about 2020). General notes on the study: Samples covering the acute and convalescent phases of COVID-19 were provided by collaborators in the United States, Italy and Spain. The material from the prospective study consisted of cDNA or gDNA derived from T cells, B-cell-depleted T cells, or PBMCs. Deeply sampled blood TCRbeta repertoires from subjects exposed to, actively infected with, or recovered from COVID-19 were included in the dataset. The repertoires were released in a freely available public database intended as a resource for research on the immune response to SARS-CoV-2. The samples were drawn from two sources: the first 160 participants of the ongoing ImmuneRACE study, and over 1,000 subjects contributed by 6 global collaborators. The sample metadata nearly always contained a de-identified subject ID, COVID-19 status, age in years and sex. Where available, HLA class I and class II types were obtained from metadata supplied by the sample provider rather than from assay-based typing.

Whole blood was collected in K2EDTA tubes by collaborating institutions according to the institutions' own protocols. For TCRbeta analysis, collaborator samples were shipped as frozen whole blood, as isolated PBMCs, or as DNA extracted from either sample type. On the study overall, not on this receptor specifically: How much clinical and demographic metadata was included differed by source and by participant, and the metadata was provided uncurated.

On this clone itself: Its recognized antigen is unknown. No much larger clonotype is one base removed from it; base qualities were not supplied.

TCRbeta CDR3 regions were amplified from genomic DNA by means of the immunoSEQ Assay, a bias-controlled multiplex PCR. For the original study's pipeline: The number of nucleated cells in each sample was estimated from the amplification of reference gene primers within the assay. To quantify the absolute abundance of each unique TCRbeta CDR3 rearrangement, sequence reads were collapsed and filtered. For each sample, productive Simpson clonality was calculated by taking the square root of Simpson's diversity index across productive rearrangements. This is the immuneACCESS table as TCRdb keeps it, with only in-frame sequences that have V and J called. A part of the clones is gone; compared with another copy, unresolved V genes explain less than half, and the rest is unexplained. The V and J calls and the clone size are those of that table, but D and trimming were determined from the DNA. This sample comprises 100,000 to 110,000 clones, approximately 84% of them detected only once. The ten most abundant clones make up about 6.9% of the sample.

The sequence derives from a man younger than 45 in a cohort sampled during active COVID-19. The sample consisted of peripheral blood.

CDR3 reads: CASSQSGGGDTQYF. The nucleotide sequence is TGTGCCAGCAGTCAAAGCGGGGGGGGAGATACGCAGTATTTT. The V gene is TRBV28 and the J gene is TRBJ2-3, and TRBD2 matches 10 of the central bases. The CDR3 spans 14 residues, from the cysteine through the phenylalanine. The only DNA kept is the CDR3, 42 bases in frame from the first base. CDR1 and CDR2, looked up from the germline V gene, are MDHEN and SYDVKM. V and J are trimmed by 5 bases and 5 bases, and the gene matches miss 4 bases of the junction.